This T cell receptor (beta chain) was sequenced in a study of pediatric ulcerative colitis. This clone has more than one count but fewer than ten. Its antigen is undetermined. Rectal tissue came from one to two pinch biopsies taken at colonoscopy. The ends were cut back, 2 bases at V and 8 bases at J, with 15 bases in the middle. The CDR3 is 15 amino acids. Germline V gene data show CDR1 as MNHNY and CDR2 as SVGAGI (reference sequence). Findings and limits, study-wide: Ulcerative colitis patients shared more blood-rectal clones than controls.

Libraries were prepared by immunoSEQ multiplex PCR; TCRdb keeps only in-frame clonotypes and omits some of them. Of around 18,000 clones listed, roughly 74% are singletons. The sequenced sample was gut tissue. The chain employs TRBV6-6 and TRBJ1-4; D not resolved. This receptor was taken from a boy younger than 18 with moderate ulcerative colitis. The CDR3 coding sequence is TGTGCCAGCAGTTACACCAAGGACCCTGGGGAAAAACTGTTTTTT. Protein: CASSYTKDPGEKLFF.